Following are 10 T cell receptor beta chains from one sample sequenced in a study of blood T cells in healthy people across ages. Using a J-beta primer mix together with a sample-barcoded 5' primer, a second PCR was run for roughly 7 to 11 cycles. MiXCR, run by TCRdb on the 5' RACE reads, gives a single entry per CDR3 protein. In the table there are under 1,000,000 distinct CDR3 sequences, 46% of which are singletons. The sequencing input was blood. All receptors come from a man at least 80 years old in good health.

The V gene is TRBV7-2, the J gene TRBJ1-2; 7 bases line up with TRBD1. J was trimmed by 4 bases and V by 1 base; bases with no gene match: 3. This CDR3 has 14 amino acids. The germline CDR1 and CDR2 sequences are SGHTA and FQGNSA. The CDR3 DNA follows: TGTGCCAGCAGCTTAGGGACAGGCTCCTATGGCTACACCTTC. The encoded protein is CASSLGTGSYGYTF.

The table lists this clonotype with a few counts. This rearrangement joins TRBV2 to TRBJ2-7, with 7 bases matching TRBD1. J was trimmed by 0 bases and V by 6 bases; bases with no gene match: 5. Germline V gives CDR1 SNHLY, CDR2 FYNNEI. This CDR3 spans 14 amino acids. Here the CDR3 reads CASRDRTSSYEQYF. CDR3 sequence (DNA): TGTGCCAGCAGGGACAGGACGAGCTCCTACGAGCAGTACTTC. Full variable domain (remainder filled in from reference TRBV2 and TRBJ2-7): EPEVTQTPSHQVTQMGQEVILRCVPISNHLYFYWYRQILGQKVEFLVSFYNNEISEKSEIFDDQFSVERPDGSNFTLKIRSTKLEDSAMYFCASRDRTSSYEQYFGPGTRLTVT.

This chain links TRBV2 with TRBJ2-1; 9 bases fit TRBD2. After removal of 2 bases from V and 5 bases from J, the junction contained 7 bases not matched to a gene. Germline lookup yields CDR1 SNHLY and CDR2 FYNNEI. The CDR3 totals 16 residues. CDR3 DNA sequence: TGTGCCAGCAGTGAATTAGGACTAGCGCCAAACAATGAGCAGTTCTTC. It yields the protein CASSELGLAPNNEQFF.

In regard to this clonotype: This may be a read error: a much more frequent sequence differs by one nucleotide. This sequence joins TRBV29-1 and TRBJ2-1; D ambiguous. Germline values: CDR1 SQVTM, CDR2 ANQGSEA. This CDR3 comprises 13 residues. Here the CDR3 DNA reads TGCAGCGTCAGAAAGGCAGCCTACAATAAGCAGTTCTTC. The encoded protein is CSVRKAAYNKQFF.

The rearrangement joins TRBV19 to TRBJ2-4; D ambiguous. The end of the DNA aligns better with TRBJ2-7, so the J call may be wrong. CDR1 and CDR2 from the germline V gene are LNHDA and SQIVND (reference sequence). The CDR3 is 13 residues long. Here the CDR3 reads CASSSEDAYEQYF. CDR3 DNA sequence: TGTGCCAGTAGTTCAGAGGACGCCTACGAGCAGTACTTC.

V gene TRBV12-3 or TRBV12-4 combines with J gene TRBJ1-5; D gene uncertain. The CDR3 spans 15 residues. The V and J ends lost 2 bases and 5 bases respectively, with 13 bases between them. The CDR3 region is CASSLTLSGDQPQHF. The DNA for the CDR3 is TGTGCCAGCAGTTTAACCCTAAGCGGGGATCAGCCCCAGCATTTT.

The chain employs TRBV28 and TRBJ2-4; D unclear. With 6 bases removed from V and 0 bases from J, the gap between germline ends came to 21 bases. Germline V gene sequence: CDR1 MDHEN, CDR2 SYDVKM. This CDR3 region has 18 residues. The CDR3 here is CASSPAGSGSLAKNIQYF. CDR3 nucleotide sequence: TGTGCCAGCAGCCCGGCAGGCTCCGGATCTTTAGCCAAAAACATTCAGTACTTC.

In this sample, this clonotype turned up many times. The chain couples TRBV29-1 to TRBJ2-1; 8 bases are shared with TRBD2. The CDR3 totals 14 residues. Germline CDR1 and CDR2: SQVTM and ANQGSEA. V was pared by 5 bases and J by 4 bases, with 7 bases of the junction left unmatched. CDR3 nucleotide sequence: TGCAGCGTTCGGACTAGCTTGGTTTACAATGAGCAGTTCTTC. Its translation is CSVRTSLVYNEQFF.

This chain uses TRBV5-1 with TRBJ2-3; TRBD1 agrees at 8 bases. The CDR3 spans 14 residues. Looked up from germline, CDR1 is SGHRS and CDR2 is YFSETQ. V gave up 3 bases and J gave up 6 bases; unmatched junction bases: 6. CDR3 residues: CASSSQGARDTQYF. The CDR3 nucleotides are TGCGCCAGCAGCTCTCAGGGGGCGAGGGATACGCAGTATTTT. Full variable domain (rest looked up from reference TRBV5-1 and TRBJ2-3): KAGVTQTPRYLIKTRGQQVTLSCSPISGHRSVSWYQQTPGQGLQFLFEYFSETQRNKGNFPGRFSGRQFSNSRSEMNVSTLELGDSALYLCASSSQGARDTQYFGPGTRLTVL.

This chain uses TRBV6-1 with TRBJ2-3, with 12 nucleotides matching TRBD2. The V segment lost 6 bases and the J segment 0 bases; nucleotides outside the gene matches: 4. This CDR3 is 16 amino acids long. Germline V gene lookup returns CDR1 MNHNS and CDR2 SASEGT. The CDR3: CASRGLAGSSTDTQYF. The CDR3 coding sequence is TGTGCCAGCAGGGGACTAGCGGGTTCTAGCACAGATACGCAGTATTTT.